The 15 T cell receptor beta chains below all came from one sample that was sequenced in a study of blood T cell repertoires in COVID-19. Generated by immunoSEQ multiplex PCR, the TCRdb table keeps only in-frame clones and is missing some. The sample lists 150,000 or so clones, approximately 83% occurring once. Sequencing input: PBMCs or T cells enriched from blood (not recorded which). The source is a man aged 45-60 years who had recovered from COVID-19.

This chain uses TRBV3-1 (or the pseudogene TRBV3-2) with TRBJ2-1, with 9 positions matching TRBD1. The trim removed 4 bases at V and 9 bases at J, leaving 7 bases unmatched. CDR3 size: 14 residues. The germline CDR1 and CDR2 sequences are LGHDT and YNNKEL (reference sequence). The CDR3 loop is CASSLDRGSAEQFF. The DNA for the CDR3 is TGTGCCAGCAGCCTCGACAGGGGGTCTGCTGAGCAGTTCTTC.

The CDR3 sequence: CASSLAGGKYF. The CDR3 nucleotides are TGTGCCAGCAGTTTAGCAGGGGGCAAGTACTTC. The rearrangement joins TRBV6-5 to TRBJ2-7, with 8 nucleotides matching TRBD1. V dropped 4 bases and J dropped 11; count of bases not matched to a gene: 4. The CDR3 length is 11 residues. Germline CDR1 MNHEY, CDR2 SVGAGI.

This chain uses TRBV10-3 with TRBJ1-1; 10 nucleotides match TRBD1. CDR3 length: 15 residues. V trimming: 2 bases; J trimming: 2 bases; junction bases outside the gene matches: 2. Germline V gene sequence: CDR1 ENHRY, CDR2 SYGVKD. The CDR3 sequence is CAISERTGGNTEAFF. The DNA of the CDR3 is TGTGCCATCAGTGAGAGGACAGGGGGAAACACTGAAGCTTTCTTT.

As DNA, the CDR3 is TGTGCCAGCAGTCTTAGGGGACAGGGGAGGGTAAGCAATCAGCCCCAGCATTTT. Translated: CASSLRGQGRVSNQPQHF. The V and J genes are TRBV7-2 and TRBJ1-5; TRBD1 matches at 10 bases. The CDR3 runs to 18 residues. From germline, CDR1 is SGHTA and CDR2 FQGNSA. The J segment lost 1 base and the V segment lost 6 bases, leaving 12 bases of the junction unmatched.

J is TRBJ1-5 and V is TRBV4-1; 7 bases map to TRBD1. V dropped 2 bases and J dropped 6; count of bases not matched to a gene: 7. This CDR3 spans 15 amino acids. CDR1 is MGHRA and CDR2 is YSYEKL in the germline V gene. The CDR3 spells CASSQLPGGRQPQHF. CDR3 DNA: TGCGCCAGCAGCCAATTACCAGGGGGGCGTCAGCCCCAGCATTTT.

CDR3 nucleotide sequence: TGTGCCATCAGGAAGGGACAGAACACCGGGGAGCTGTTTTTT. Protein sequence: CAIRKGQNTGELFF. V usage is TRBV10-3 and J usage is TRBJ2-2; TRBD1 is a possible D gene (6 bases). V lost 6 bases and J lost 1, with 9 bases in between. The CDR3 contains 14 residues. Germline-derived CDR1 and CDR2 are ENHRY and SYGVKD.

This clone showed up just a few times. The V and J genes are TRBV27 and TRBJ1-6; TRBD1 matches 8 bases. The CDR3 covers 16 residues. Germline CDR1 is MNHEY and CDR2 is SMNVEV (reference sequence). J lost 10 bases, V lost 3 bases, and 11 bases had no gene match. The CDR3 DNA sequence: TGTGCCAGCAGTTTCGGTACCGGGACAGGTATATCACCCCTCCACTTT. This translates into CASSFGTGTGISPLHF.

This clone was seen a handful of times. The chain joins TRBV7-9 to TRBJ2-6; TRBD1 aligns across 9 bases. The CDR3 covers 17 residues. In germline, CDR1 is SEHNR, CDR2 FQNEAQ (reference sequence). V lost 4 bases and J lost 4; bases outside the gene matches: 8. In DNA, the CDR3 is TGTGCCAGCAGCTCGGGACAGGGCTCCCCCGGGGCCAACGTCCTGACTTTC. Residues: CASSSGQGSPGANVLTF.

V and J are TRBV19 and TRBJ1-5; D may be TRBD1 (6 bases). Germline V gene data show CDR1 as LNHDA and CDR2 as SQIVND (reference sequence). Trimming left V 5 bases short and J 7 bases short, with 15 bases between. The CDR3 has 14 amino acids. The CDR3 reads CASSVPGVLQPQHF. CDR3 nucleotide sequence: TGTGCCAGTAGTGTTCCAGGGGTATTACAGCCCCAGCATTTT.

The chain is built from TRBV5-4 and TRBJ1-3; D remains ambiguous. Germline-derived CDR1 and CDR2 are SGHNT and YYREEE (reference sequence). Trimming removed 1 base at V and 0 bases at J, with 5 bases between. The CDR3 runs 14 residues. This chain's CDR3 is CASSLRSSGNTIYF. The CDR3 DNA reads TGTGCCAGCAGCTTGAGGAGCTCTGGAAACACCATATATTTT.

Only one count was recorded for this clone. The J gene is TRBJ1-5, the V gene TRBV7-2; D ambiguous. Germline V gene sequence: CDR1 SGHTA, CDR2 FQGNSA. V was pared by 5 bases and J by 0 bases, with 11 bases between. This CDR3 has 15 amino acids. The DNA of the CDR3 is TGTGCCAGCAGCCCACGGGGTCATAGCAATCAGCCCCAGCATTTT. It yields the protein CASSPRGHSNQPQHF.

V usage is TRBV18 and J usage is TRBJ2-5, with D possibly TRBD2 on 7 matching bases. This CDR3 is 15 amino acids long. In germline, CDR1 is KGHSH, CDR2 LQKENI. The germline V and J ends were trimmed by 3 bases and 5 bases, with 16 bases remaining between them. CDR3 sequence: CASSPGTTTGETQYF. The CDR3 DNA sequence: TGTGCCAGCTCACCGGGGACTACTACAGGGGAGACCCAGTACTTC.

The rearrangement uses TRBV9 and TRBJ2-3; 8 nucleotides agree with TRBD2. The CDR3 has 15 residues. Trimming cost V 3 bases and J 3 bases; bases outside gene matches: 6. Germline-derived CDR1 and CDR2 are SGDLS and YYNGEE. This chain's CDR3 is CASSALAGMTDTQYF. The CDR3 bases are TGTGCCAGCAGCGCCTTAGCGGGGATGACAGATACGCAGTATTTT.

In its sample, this clone was seen a few times. The V and J genes are TRBV30 and TRBJ1-6; maybe TRBD1 (6 bases). This CDR3 is 14 amino acids long. CDR1 and CDR2 (germline): GTSNPN, SVGIG (reference sequence). Trimming pared 3 bases from V and 7 bases from J, leaving 13 bases between. The CDR3 sequence: CAWRTRRGNSPLHF. The CDR3 region has the DNA TGTGCCTGGAGAACTCGCAGGGGAAATTCACCCCTCCACTTT. Full variable domain (rest looked up from reference TRBV30 and TRBJ1-6): SQTIHQWPATLVQPVGSPLSLECTVEGTSNPNLYWYRQAAGRGLQLLFYSVGIGQISSEVPQNLSASRPQDRQFILSSKKLLLSDSGFYLCAWRTRRGNSPLHFGNGTRLTVT.

The chain carries TRBV19 and TRBJ1-5, with D unresolved. Germline V gives CDR1 LNHDA, CDR2 SQIVND (reference sequence). This CDR3 has 15 amino acids. V lost 3 bases to trimming and J lost 0 bases, with 9 bases between them. The CDR3 is CASSMDWNSNQPQHF. The CDR3 region has the DNA TGTGCCAGTAGTATGGACTGGAATAGCAATCAGCCCCAGCATTTT.